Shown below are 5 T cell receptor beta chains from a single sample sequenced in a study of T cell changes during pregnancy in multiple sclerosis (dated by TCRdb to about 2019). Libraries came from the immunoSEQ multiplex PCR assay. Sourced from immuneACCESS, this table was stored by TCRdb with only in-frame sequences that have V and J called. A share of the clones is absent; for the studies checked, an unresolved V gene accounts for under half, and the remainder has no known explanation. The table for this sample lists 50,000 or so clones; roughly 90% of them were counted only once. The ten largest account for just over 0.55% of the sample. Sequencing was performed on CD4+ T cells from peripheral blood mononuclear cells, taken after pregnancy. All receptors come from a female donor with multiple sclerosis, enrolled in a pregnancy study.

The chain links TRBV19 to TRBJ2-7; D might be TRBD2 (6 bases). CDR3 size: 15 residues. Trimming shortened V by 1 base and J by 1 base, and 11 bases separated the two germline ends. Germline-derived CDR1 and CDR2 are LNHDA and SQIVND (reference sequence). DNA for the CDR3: TGTGCCAGTAGTATAGCCGGGACTGAGTCCTACGAGCAGTACTTC. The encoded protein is CASSIAGTESYEQYF.

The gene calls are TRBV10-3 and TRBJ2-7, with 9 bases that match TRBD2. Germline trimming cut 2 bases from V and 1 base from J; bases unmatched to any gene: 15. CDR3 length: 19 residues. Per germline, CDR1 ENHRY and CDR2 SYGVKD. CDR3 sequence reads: CAISEPPEGSGRPSYEQYF. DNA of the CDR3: TGTGCCATCAGTGAGCCCCCGGAGGGGAGCGGGAGGCCTTCCTACGAGCAGTACTTC.

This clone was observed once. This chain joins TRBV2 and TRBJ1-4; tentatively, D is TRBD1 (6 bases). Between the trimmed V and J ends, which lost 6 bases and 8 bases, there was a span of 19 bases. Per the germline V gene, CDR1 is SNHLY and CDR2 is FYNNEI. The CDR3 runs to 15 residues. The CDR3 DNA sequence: TGTGCCAGCAGCCCGGGACGAAGGGGGGGGGAAAAACTGTTTTTT. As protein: CASSPGRRGGEKLFF.

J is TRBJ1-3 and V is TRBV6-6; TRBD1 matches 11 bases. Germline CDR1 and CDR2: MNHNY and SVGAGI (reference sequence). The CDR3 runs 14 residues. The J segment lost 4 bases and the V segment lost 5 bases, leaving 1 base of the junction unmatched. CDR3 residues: CASSGQGAGNTIYF. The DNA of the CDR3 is TGTGCCAGCAGTGGACAGGGGGCAGGAAACACCATATATTTT.

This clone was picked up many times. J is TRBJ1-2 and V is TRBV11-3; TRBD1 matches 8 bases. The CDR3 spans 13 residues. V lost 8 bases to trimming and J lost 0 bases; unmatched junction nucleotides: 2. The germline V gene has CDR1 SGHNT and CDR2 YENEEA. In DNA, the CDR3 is TGTGCCAGCGGACAGGGAGCTAACTATGGCTACACCTTC. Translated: CASGQGANYGYTF. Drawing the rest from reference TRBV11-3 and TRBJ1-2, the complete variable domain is EAGVVQSPRYKIIEKKQPVAFWCNPISGHNTLYWYLQNLGQGPELLIRYENEEAVDDSQLPKDRFSAERLKGVDSTLKIQPAELGDSAVYLCASGQGANYGYTFGSGTRLTVV.